The 14 T cell receptor beta chains below all came from one sample that was sequenced in a study of coeliac disease (dated by TCRdb to between 2020 and 2023). To prepare the library, the immunoSEQ multiplex PCR assay was applied. TCRdb stores this immuneACCESS table with in-frame sequences only. Part of the clones is absent; in the studies checked, under half of the shortfall reflects unresolved V genes, and no reason is known for the rest. The sample table records over a thousand clones; roughly two thirds of these occur just once. The ten top clones hold about 33% of the sample. Sequencing input: lamina propria lymphocytes from the gut. The sample's cell subset or site label, in plain terms: lamina propria cell (LPC) fraction of small intestinal biopsy. These TCRs come from a woman aged 40 to 50 with celiac disease on a gluten-free diet, and with hypertension.

The chain links TRBV2 to TRBJ2-1; 11 positions agree with TRBD2. The germline gives CDR1 SNHLY, CDR2 FYNNEI. Germline trimming cut 5 bases from V and 5 bases from J; bases unmatched to any gene: 11. There are 17 residues in the CDR3. The CDR3 loop is CASSTTSGTPLHNEQFF. The CDR3 DNA reads as TGTGCCAGCAGTACGACTAGCGGGACCCCCCTTCACAATGAGCAGTTCTTC. The full variable domain, rest sourced from reference TRBV2 and TRBJ2-1, is EPEVTQTPSHQVTQMGQEVILRCVPISNHLYFYWYRQILGQKVEFLVSFYNNEISEKSEIFDDQFSVERPDGSNFTLKIRSTKLEDSAMYFCASSTTSGTPLHNEQFFGPGTRLTVL.

By its share, this clone is large. The chain is built from TRBV4-2 and TRBJ2-1, with 14 bases lining up with TRBD2. The CDR3 contains 17 residues. V trimming: 3 bases; J trimming: 8 bases; junction bases outside the gene matches: 9. The V gene's germline CDR1 is LGHNA and CDR2 YNFKEQ. The CDR3 reads CASSQETSGRARDEQFF. The CDR3 bases are TGTGCCAGCAGCCAGGAGACTAGCGGGAGGGCCAGGGATGAGCAGTTCTTC.

In regard to this clone: This may be a read error, as it is one base from a much larger clone. Other DNA sequences from this sample encode an identical CDR3 as well. V and J are TRBV28 and TRBJ1-5, with D possibly TRBD1 on 5 matching bases. This CDR3 comprises 17 residues. Trimming left V 4 bases short and J 3 bases short, with 19 bases between. Germline CDR1 reads MDHEN; CDR2 reads SYDVKM. CDR3 residues: CASSWNAGTPINQPQHF. The CDR3 coding sequence is TGTGCCAGCAGTTGGAACGCCGGGACTCCTATCAATCAGCCCCAGCATTTT.

This clone showed up just a few times. The gene calls are TRBV4-1 and TRBJ1-2; TRBD1 matches 10 bases. V lost 5 bases, J lost 6 bases, and 9 bases stayed unmatched. The CDR3 has 15 residues. From germline, CDR1 is MGHRA and CDR2 YSYEKL. Here the CDR3 reads CASSYRDRGGDGYTF. Written as DNA, the CDR3 is TGCGCCAGCAGCTACCGGGACAGGGGTGGTGATGGCTACACCTTC.

The V and J genes are TRBV28 and TRBJ2-1; 8 bases map to TRBD2. The CDR3 has 16 residues. J gave up 9 bases and V 6 bases, and 16 bases lay outside the gene matches. Germline CDR1 and CDR2: MDHEN and SYDVKM. CDR3 protein: CASSLTGTRSQGEQFF. The DNA for the CDR3 is TGTGCCAGCAGCCTCACCGGGACTAGGAGTCAGGGTGAGCAGTTCTTC.

The V gene is TRBV10-1, the J gene TRBJ2-4; 7 nucleotides agree with TRBD1. Losses at the gene ends were 6 bases for V and 2 bases for J; bases not matched to a gene: 10. The germline V gene has CDR1 WNHNN and CDR2 SYGVQD (reference sequence). The CDR3 contains 16 residues. The CDR3 loop is CASSPRGGKTKNIQYF. The CDR3, as DNA: TGCGCCAGCAGCCCCAGAGGGGGCAAAACCAAAAACATTCAGTACTTC.

This clone was found a few times. The chain is built from TRBV7-3 and TRBJ1-2; 8 bases are shared with TRBD1. J was trimmed by 6 bases and V by 2 bases; bases with no gene match: 5. This CDR3 has 14 residues. The germline V gene encodes CDR1 SGHTA and CDR2 FQGTGA. The chain's CDR3 is CASSLWGTGDGYTF. CDR3 coding DNA: TGTGCCAGCAGCTTATGGGGGACAGGTGATGGCTACACCTTC.

The sample holds a few counts of this clone. This rearrangement joins TRBV6-7 to TRBJ2-7; the D is unclear. TRBV6-7 is flagged as an ORF with uncertain function. V shed 2 bases and J shed 7 bases, with 12 bases lying between them. CDR3 size: 13 residues. The CDR3 nucleotides are TGTGCCAGCAGTTACGAAAGGCCCGGGGAGCAGTACTTC. Translated: CASSYERPGEQYF.

The chain has TRBV11-1 and TRBJ2-7, with D tentatively TRBD1 (6 bases). With 6 bases removed from V and 6 bases from J, the gap between germline ends came to 12 bases. The CDR3 consists of 12 residues. CDR1 SGHAT and CDR2 FQDESV come from the germline V gene (reference sequence). CDR3 amino acids: CASRSQGREQYF. The DNA for the CDR3 is TGTGCCAGCAGGTCACAGGGACGCGAGCAGTACTTC.

The gene calls are TRBV6-1 and TRBJ2-7, with no clear D. The CDR3 runs to 17 residues. The germline gives CDR1 MNHNS, CDR2 SASEGT. The V and J ends lost 2 bases and 0 bases respectively, with 17 bases between them. The CDR3 reads CASSESGLKVSSYEQYF. CDR3 in DNA: TGTGCCAGCAGTGAAAGTGGTCTTAAAGTGAGCTCCTACGAGCAGTACTTC.

This clone was detected only once. The J gene is TRBJ1-2, the V gene TRBV30; perhaps TRBD1 as D (5 bases). This CDR3 region has 12 residues. Trimming took off 4 bases at V and 5 bases at J, with 11 bases between the two ends. From germline, CDR1 is GTSNPN and CDR2 SVGIG (reference sequence). The CDR3 bases are TGTGCCTGGACAGGGTCTAGGTATGGCTACACCTTC. It encodes CAWTGSRYGYTF.

The V call is TRBV4-2, the J call TRBJ1-6, with D uncertain. The CDR3 length is 17 residues. Trimming took 0 bases from V and 0 from J, leaving 9 bases between them. Per the germline V gene, CDR1 is LGHNA and CDR2 is YNFKEQ. The CDR3 is CASSQDRLSSYNSPLHF. CDR3 in DNA: TGTGCCAGCAGCCAAGATAGACTGAGCTCCTATAATTCACCCCTCCACTTT.

The J gene is TRBJ1-3, the V gene TRBV7-9, with TRBD1 identical over 7 bases. V was clipped by 5 bases and J by 0 bases; unmatched bases: 4. CDR3 length equals 15 residues. Germline-derived CDR1 and CDR2 are SEHNR and FQNEAQ (reference sequence). For the CDR3, the DNA is TGTGCCAGCAGCCCACAGGGGATCTCTGGAAACACCATATATTTT. Translation gives CASSPQGISGNTIYF.

The chain links TRBV5-1 to TRBJ2-5, with D unclear. The CDR3 is made up of 12 amino acids. The germline gives CDR1 SGHRS, CDR2 YFSETQ. The germline V and J ends were trimmed by 0 bases and 5 bases, with 5 bases remaining between them. The CDR3 sequence is CASSLGSETQYF. CDR3 coding DNA: TGCGCCAGCAGCTTGGGGAGTGAGACCCAGTACTTC.